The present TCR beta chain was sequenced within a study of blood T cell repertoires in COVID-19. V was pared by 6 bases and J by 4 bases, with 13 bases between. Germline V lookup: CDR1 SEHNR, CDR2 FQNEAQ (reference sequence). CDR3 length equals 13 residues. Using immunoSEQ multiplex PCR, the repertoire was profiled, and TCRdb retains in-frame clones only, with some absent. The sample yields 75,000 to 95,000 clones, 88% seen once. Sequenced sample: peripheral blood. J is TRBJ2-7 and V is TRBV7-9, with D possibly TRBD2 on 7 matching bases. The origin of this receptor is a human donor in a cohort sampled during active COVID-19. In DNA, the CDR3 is TGTGCCAGCAGGGCGGGGGCAGGGTACGAGCAGTACTTC. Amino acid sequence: CASRAGAGYEQYF.